The rows below give T cell receptor beta chains drawn from one sample of a study of blood T cell repertoires in COVID-19. Method: immunoSEQ multiplex PCR; TCRdb's copy keeps in-frame clones and lacks some. The data show a few hundred thousand clones, with more than 65% seen just once and roughly 2.4% held by the top ten. Sequenced material: peripheral blood. The receptor source for this set is a woman aged 55-69 years with acute or convalescent COVID-19. CDR3s include the opening cysteine and the closing phenylalanine or tryptophan. A D gene is named only where the DNA matches it firmly. A row's size may be missing; if present it is once, few, many or a size class.

V gene	J gene	CDR3 length	D gene	clone size	CDR3 protein	CDR3 DNA
TRBV5-4	TRBJ1-2	14	TRBD1	NA	CASSLGGTAYGYTF	TGTGCCAGCAGCCTCGGTGGGACAGCCTATGGCTACACCTTC
TRBV6-6	TRBJ1-3	14	NA	NA	CASTRGVSGNTIYF	TGTGCCAGCACCAGAGGCGTCTCTGGAAACACCATATATTTT
TRBV6-1	TRBJ1-5	18	NA	NA	CASSERIAGPSSNQPQHF	TGTGCCAGCAGTGAAAGAATAGCGGGACCCTCTAGCAATCAGCCCCAGCATTTT
TRBV10-3	TRBJ1-2	14	TRBD1	NA	CAISESDRGYGYTF	TGTGCCATCAGTGAGTCAGACAGGGGCTATGGCTACACCTTC
TRBV24-1	TRBJ1-1	19	NA	NA	CATSDYEVGGWTPHPEAFF	TGTGCCACCAGTGATTATGAGGTGGGGGGTTGGACCCCTCACCCTGAAGCTTTCTTT
TRBV25-1	TRBJ2-2	14	TRBD2	NA	CASTLSGGSGELFF	TGTGCCAGCACGTTGAGCGGGGGTTCCGGGGAGCTGTTTTTT
TRBV9	TRBJ2-1	16	TRBD1	NA	CASSAPGTGGGTEQFF	TGTGCCAGCAGCGCCCCCGGGACAGGGGGGGGGACGGAGCAGTTCTTC
TRBV30	TRBJ2-3	12	NA	NA	CAWSEAGYTQYF	TGTGCCTGGAGTGAGGCGGGGTATACGCAGTATTTT
TRBV6-2/TRBV6-3	TRBJ1-5	15	NA	NA	CASSYYLGSLQPQHF	TGTGCCAGCAGTTATTATTTGGGGAGCCTTCAGCCCCAGCATTTT
TRBV28	TRBJ1-1	15	NA	NA	CASSLGWASATEAFF	TGTGCCAGCAGTTTAGGTTGGGCTTCCGCCACTGAAGCTTTCTTT
TRBV5-8	TRBJ1-1	13	NA	once	CASSLGGRTEAFF	TGTGCCAGCAGCTTAGGGGGTCGGACTGAAGCTTTCTTT
TRBV30	TRBJ1-2	12	NA	NA	CAVRNRDYGYTF	TGTGCCGTACGAAACAGGGATTATGGCTACACCTTC
TRBV18	TRBJ2-2	17	TRBD2	NA	CASSATSGGANTGELFF	TGTGCCAGCTCAGCCACTAGCGGGGGCGCGAACACCGGGGAGCTGTTTTTT
TRBV20-1	TRBJ2-1	11	NA	once	CSAQGYNEQFF	TGCAGTGCTCAGGGCTACAATGAGCAGTTCTTC
TRBV5-1	TRBJ2-5	15	TRBD2	few	CASSSWGGTQETQYF	TGCGCCAGCAGCTCTTGGGGGGGAACCCAAGAGACCCAGTACTTC
TRBV19	TRBJ2-1	14	NA	NA	CASTPLAGLNEQFF	TGTGCCAGTACCCCTCTTGCAGGGCTGAATGAGCAGTTCTTC
TRBV4-1	TRBJ1-6	16	NA	once	CASSQVIRTVNSPLHF	TGCGCCAGCAGCCAAGTTATTAGGACAGTTAATTCACCCCTCCACTTT
TRBV15	TRBJ2-7	16	TRBD1	NA	CATSRGRQGVGYEQYF	TGTGCCACCAGCAGAGGTAGACAGGGGGTAGGCTACGAGCAGTACTTC
TRBV4-1	TRBJ1-5	15	TRBD1	NA	CASSLYRGGNQPQHF	TGCGCCAGCAGCCTATACAGGGGCGGCAATCAGCCCCAGCATTTT
TRBV28	TRBJ1-2	15	TRBD1	NA	CASSLPGTANYGYTF	TGTGCCAGCAGTTTACCTGGGACAGCTAACTATGGCTACACCTTC
TRBV25-1	TRBJ1-2	14	TRBD1	NA	CASSEPGQGYGYTF	TGTGCCAGCAGTGAACCGGGACAGGGCTATGGCTACACCTTC
TRBV2	TRBJ2-2	12	NA	NA	CAVRFFTGELFF	TGTGCCGTTCGTTTTTTCACCGGGGAGCTGTTTTTT
TRBV5-1	TRBJ1-1	13	NA	NA	CASSFQANTEAFF	TGCGCCAGCAGCTTCCAGGCGAACACTGAAGCTTTCTTT
TRBV6-5	TRBJ1-2	14	TRBD1	once	CASSTGDRGSGYTF	TGTGCCAGCAGTACTGGAGACAGGGGAAGTGGCTACACCTTC
TRBV28	TRBJ1-6	15	TRBD1	NA	CASSRTGTVNSPLHF	TGTGCCAGCAGTCGGACTGGGACAGTAAATTCACCCCTCCACTTT
TRBV5-4	TRBJ1-2	15	TRBD1	NA	CASSSYRGTGYSYTF	TGTGCCAGCAGCTCTTACAGAGGGACAGGCTATAGCTACACCTTC
TRBV7-3	TRBJ2-7	10	NA	NA	CASPPLEQYF	TGTGCCAGCCCCCCCTTGGAGCAGTACTTC
TRBV6-2/TRBV6-3	TRBJ1-5	16	TRBD1	NA	CASSTPDRGRDQPQHF	TGTGCCAGCAGTACCCCCGACAGGGGGAGGGATCAGCCCCAGCATTTT
TRBV7-3	TRBJ2-1	15	TRBD2	NA	CASSPPGLPFSEQFF	TGTGCCAGCAGCCCGCCGGGACTACCTTTTAGTGAGCAGTTCTTC
TRBV5-1	TRBJ1-4	15	TRBD1	NA	CASSSQTGPNEKLFF	TGCGCCAGCAGCTCCCAGACAGGGCCTAATGAAAAACTGTTTTTT
TRBV19	TRBJ1-4	15	NA	NA	CASTFGQTTNEKLFF	TGTGCCAGCACCTTCGGACAGACAACTAATGAAAAACTGTTTTTT
TRBV11-2	TRBJ2-7	14	NA	NA	CASSFDRYSYEQYF	TGTGCCAGCAGCTTTGACAGGTACTCCTACGAGCAGTACTTC
TRBV5-6	TRBJ2-1	15	TRBD1	NA	CASSLSTGGPGEQFF	TGTGCCAGCAGCTTGTCCACAGGGGGTCCCGGTGAGCAGTTCTTC
TRBV24-1	TRBJ1-2	13	NA	NA	CATSEKAGSGYTF	TGTGCCACCAGTGAGAAAGCGGGTTCTGGCTACACCTTC
TRBV19	TRBJ2-7	13	NA	NA	CASSIDLSYEQYF	TGTGCCAGTAGTATAGATTTATCCTACGAGCAGTACTTC
TRBV16	TRBJ1-6	15	NA	NA	CASSQWDSRDSPLHF	TGTGCCAGCAGCCAATGGGACTCGAGGGATTCACCCCTCCACTTT
TRBV9	TRBJ1-2	16	TRBD1	once	CASSVDPDRSLYGYTF	TGTGCCAGCAGCGTAGACCCGGACAGGTCTCTTTATGGCTACACCTTC
TRBV28	TRBJ2-2	16	TRBD1	NA	CASSSSGQGRTGELFF	TGTGCCAGCAGTTCCTCGGGACAGGGGCGGACCGGGGAGCTGTTTTTT
TRBV29-1	TRBJ2-7	13	TRBD1	NA	CSARTGSGYEQYF	TGCAGCGCACGGACAGGGAGTGGGTACGAGCAGTACTTC
TRBV7-2	TRBJ2-1	16	NA	NA	CASSLWVKGGYNEQFF	TGTGCCAGCAGCTTATGGGTAAAAGGCGGATACAATGAGCAGTTCTTC
TRBV3-1/TRBV3-2	TRBJ2-5	15	NA	NA	CASSQDLGGGETQYF	TGTGCCAGCAGCCAAGATCTTGGAGGAGGAGAGACCCAGTACTTC
TRBV5-1	TRBJ2-1	15	NA	NA	CASSLSRTASNEQFF	TGCGCCAGCAGCTTAAGTAGGACAGCTTCCAATGAGCAGTTCTTC
TRBV6-2/TRBV6-3	TRBJ2-5	18	TRBD2	NA	CASSYSLAGPTRGETQYF	TGTGCCAGCAGTTACTCCCTAGCGGGTCCTACTAGGGGAGAGACCCAGTACTTC
TRBV3-1/TRBV3-2	TRBJ2-7	14	NA	NA	CASSQDFRPYEQYF	TGTGCCAGCAGCCAAGATTTCAGGCCCTACGAGCAGTACTTC
TRBV13	TRBJ1-2	14	NA	NA	CASSLPGTLDGYTF	TGTGCCAGCAGCTTACCCGGAACTCTAGATGGCTACACCTTC
TRBV19	TRBJ2-7	12	NA	NA	CASSLSSYEQYF	TGTGCCAGTAGTCTTTCCTCCTACGAGCAGTACTTC
TRBV30	TRBJ1-1	13	NA	few	CAWSVRVDTEAFF	TGTGCCTGGAGTGTACGGGTGGACACTGAAGCTTTCTTT
TRBV2	TRBJ2-3	15	TRBD2	once	CASASWRGDTDTQYF	TGTGCCAGTGCTTCGTGGCGGGGGGACACAGATACGCAGTATTTT
TRBV6-1	TRBJ2-6	19	NA	NA	CASSETPTGLRSGANVLTF	TGTGCCAGCAGTGAAACCCCGACAGGACTCCGCTCTGGGGCCAACGTCCTGACTTTC
TRBV6-2/TRBV6-3	TRBJ1-6	19	NA	few	CASSPTFGRANSYNSPLHF	TGTGCCAGCAGCCCTACCTTTGGCAGGGCTAACTCCTATAATTCACCCCTCCACTTT